Sequencing of this T cell receptor (beta chain) was carried out in a study of T cell repertoires in cytomegalovirus infection. Study as a whole: Public TCR beta signature analysis indicated the presence of both CMV infection and matching HLA type. Broader study findings: Cumulative public TCR beta family frequency identified CMV carriers with the relevant HLA. It was HLA-C-restricted CMV-specific TCR beta clonotypes that dominated the response ex vivo.

The germline CDR1 and CDR2 sequences are MNHNS and SASEGT. Trimming removed 7 bases at V and 7 bases at J, with 20 bases between. This CDR3 is built from 15 residues. This clonotype was recorded a few times. The antigen remains unidentified. TCRdb re-derived calls from the reads in MiXCR, one entry per CDR3 protein. Here the sample spans around 630,000 distinct CDR3 sequences, 20% to 25% being singletons. Sequenced sample: CD8+ T cells from PBMCs. The chain links TRBV6-1 to TRBJ2-1; perhaps D is TRBD1 or TRBD2 (6 bases each). The receptor was derived from a human donor in good health (CMV status not recorded). Some clones in this sample may be carry-over from other donors' samples. The CDR3 spells CASTDSGVGGNEQFF. The CDR3 nucleotides read TGTGCCAGCACCGACTCTGGGGTAGGGGGGAATGAGCAGTTCTTC.